These 5 T cell receptor beta chains originate from one sample sequenced in a study of cytomegalovirus exposure and HLA in healthy donors. Both 60 Vbeta primers and 13 Jbeta primers went into the PCR. The data were produced by immunoSEQ multiplex PCR, yet TCRdb's version contains in-frame clones alone and is incomplete. In the table there are fewer than 250,000 clones, about three quarters of which are singletons. Sequenced input: PBMCs. These receptors originate from a man aged 18 to 29 in good health and CMV-seronegative.

The chain joins TRBV12-5 to TRBJ1-1, with 7 bases fitting TRBD1. Germline V gives CDR1 LGHNT, CDR2 FRNRAP. The length of the CDR3 is 16 residues. Germline trimming cut 2 bases from V and 0 bases from J; bases unmatched to any gene: 6. CDR3: CASGLMIGGMNTEAFF. CDR3 nucleotide sequence: TGTGCTAGTGGTTTGATGATAGGGGGCATGAACACTGAAGCTTTCTTT.

The V call is TRBV27, the J call TRBJ2-3; D gene unclear. Per germline, CDR1 MNHEY and CDR2 SMNVEV (reference sequence). CDR3 length: 11 residues. V was shortened by 8 bases and J by 1 base, with 4 bases between the two germline ends. In DNA, the CDR3 is TGTGCCAGCCGTCGCACAGATACGCAGTATTTT. Protein product: CASRRTDTQYF.

This chain connects TRBV18 to TRBJ1-3; TRBD1 aligns across 7 bases. V shed 3 bases, J shed 4 bases, and the junction held 3 bases outside the gene matches. CDR1 is KGHSH and CDR2 is LQKENI in the germline V gene. This CDR3 spans 14 amino acids. CDR3 sequence reads: CASSPGQEGNTIYF. CDR3 in DNA: TGTGCCAGCTCACCTGGACAGGAGGGAAACACCATATATTTT.

The chain uses TRBV10-3 and TRBJ2-3, with TRBD2 matching over 7 bases. Germline loops: CDR1 ENHRY, CDR2 SYGVKD. This CDR3 has 14 amino acids. Trimming cost V 5 bases and J 0 bases; bases outside gene matches: 2. The CDR3 reads CAISFSGSTDTQYF. CDR3 nucleotide sequence: TGTGCCATCAGTTTTAGCGGGAGCACAGATACGCAGTATTTT.

The chain uses TRBV19 and TRBJ1-4; 11 bases map to TRBD1. V gave up 5 bases and J gave up 8 bases; unmatched junction bases: 4. Germline V gene data show CDR1 as LNHDA and CDR2 as SQIVND (reference sequence). The length of the CDR3 is 14 residues. The CDR3 reads CASSLGQGEEKLFF. Here the CDR3 DNA reads TGTGCCAGTAGTTTGGGACAGGGGGAGGAAAAACTGTTTTTT.